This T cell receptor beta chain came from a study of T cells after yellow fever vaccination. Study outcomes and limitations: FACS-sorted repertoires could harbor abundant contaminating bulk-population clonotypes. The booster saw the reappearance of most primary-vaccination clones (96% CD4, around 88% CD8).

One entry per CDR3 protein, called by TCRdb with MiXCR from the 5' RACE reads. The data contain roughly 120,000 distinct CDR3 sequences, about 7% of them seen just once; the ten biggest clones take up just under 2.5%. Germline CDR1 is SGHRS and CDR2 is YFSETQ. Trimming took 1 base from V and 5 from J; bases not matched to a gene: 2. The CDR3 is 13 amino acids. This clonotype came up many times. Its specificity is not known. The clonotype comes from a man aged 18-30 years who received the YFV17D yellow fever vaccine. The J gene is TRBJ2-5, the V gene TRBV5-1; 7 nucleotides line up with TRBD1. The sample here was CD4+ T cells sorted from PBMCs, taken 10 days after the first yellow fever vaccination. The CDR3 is CASSLTGAETQYF. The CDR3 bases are TGCGCCAGCAGCTTGACAGGGGCGGAGACCCAGTACTTC.